These T cell receptor beta chains were read from a single sample in a study of beta chain features in type 1 diabetes. TCRdb's copy holds only in-frame clones and misses some; the assay was immunoSEQ multiplex PCR. Here the sample spans around 280,000 clones, about 15% being singletons. Source material: naive CD4+ T cells from blood. The receptor set was obtained from a man aged 18 to 29 with type 1 diabetes. CDR3s include the opening cysteine and the closing phenylalanine or tryptophan. The D gene is left open where the match is weak. Where a row states a size, it is once, few, many or the class of an expanded clone; other rows omit it.

j_gene,len,v_gene,abundance,d_gene,CDR3nt,CDR3aa
TRBJ1-5,13,TRBV15,.,TRBD1,TGTGCCACCAGGGGACAGAGCAATCAGCCCCAGCATTTT,CATRGQSNQPQHF
TRBJ2-5,14,TRBV5-1,.,.,TGCGCCAGCAGGCACCAGGCGAATCAAGAGACCCAGTACTTC,CASRHQANQETQYF
TRBJ1-2,12,TRBV28,.,TRBD1,TGTGCCAGCAGTAGGGGGCTTGAAACTTCCACCTTC,CASSRGLETSTF
TRBJ1-1,14,TRBV28,.,TRBD1,TGTGCCAGCGGGGGGGACAGGGTGGAGGCTGAAGCTTTCTTT,CASGGDRVEAEAFF
TRBJ1-5,12,TRBV5-6,.,.,TGTGCCAGCAGCTTTCTAGGCGAGCCCCAGCATTTT,CASSFLGEPQHF
TRBJ1-1,14,TRBV5-1,.,.,TGCGCCAGCAGCTTGGACAGTACGAACACTGAAGCTTTCTTT,CASSLDSTNTEAFF
TRBJ2-5,16,TRBV4-3,.,.,TGCGCCAGCAGCCAAGATGCGGGACGCCTGGGGGAGACCCAGTACTTC,CASSQDAGRLGETQYF
TRBJ2-5,17,TRBV10-2,.,TRBD2,TGCGCCAGCAGTGAAGCGCCTAGCGGGGAACGACGAGAGACCCAGTACTTC,CASSEAPSGERRETQYF
TRBJ2-7,14,TRBV27,.,.,TGTGCCAGCAGTTTGACCAGGGTCTCCTACGAGCAGTACTTC,CASSLTRVSYEQYF
TRBJ2-1,17,TRBV4-2,few,TRBD2,TGTGCCAGCAGCCAAGATTGGGGACTAGCGGGGGGCAATGAGCAGTTCTTC,CASSQDWGLAGGNEQFF
TRBJ2-7,13,TRBV30,.,TRBD2,TGTGCCTGGGGCGGACTAGCCGGGGGAGAGCAGTACTTC,CAWGGLAGGEQYF
TRBJ1-6,13,TRBV7-2,.,.,TGTGCCAGCAGCCACCCGAGGGCAGCACCCCTCCACTTT,CASSHPRAAPLHF
TRBJ2-4,15,TRBV5-4,few,.,TGTGCCAGCAGCTCCGGGACTTTAGCCAAAAACATTCAGTACTTC,CASSSGTLAKNIQYF
TRBJ2-3,16,TRBV13,few,.,TGTGCCAGCAGCCCCGCGGGCCTTACGCCCACAGATACGCAGTATTTT,CASSPAGLTPTDTQYF
TRBJ1-2,15,TRBV10-3,few,TRBD1,TGTGCCATCAGTGAGAGAATCGGGACAGGAGGAGGCTACACCTTC,CAISERIGTGGGYTF
TRBJ1-4,14,TRBV9,.,.,TGTGCCAGCAGCGTGGGTCCGGGAAATGAAAAACTGTTTTTT,CASSVGPGNEKLFF
TRBJ2-3,15,TRBV2,.,.,TGTGCCAGCAGTGAAGCGCTGGGAGCCGGGGATACGCAGTATTTT,CASSEALGAGDTQYF